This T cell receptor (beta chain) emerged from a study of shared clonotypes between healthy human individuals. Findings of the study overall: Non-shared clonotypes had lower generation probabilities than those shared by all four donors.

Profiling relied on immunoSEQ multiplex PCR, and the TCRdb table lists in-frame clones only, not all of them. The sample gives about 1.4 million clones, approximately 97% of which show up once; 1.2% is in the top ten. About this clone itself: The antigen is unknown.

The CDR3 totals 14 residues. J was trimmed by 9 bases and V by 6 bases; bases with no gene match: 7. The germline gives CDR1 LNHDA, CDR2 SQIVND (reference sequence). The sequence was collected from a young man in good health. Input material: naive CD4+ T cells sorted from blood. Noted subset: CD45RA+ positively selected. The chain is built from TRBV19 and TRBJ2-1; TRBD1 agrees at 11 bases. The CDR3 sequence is CASRWDRGASEQFF. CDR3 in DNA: TGTGCCAGTAGGTGGGACAGGGGGGCTAGTGAGCAGTTCTTC. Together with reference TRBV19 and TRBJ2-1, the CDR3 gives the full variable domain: DGGITQSPKYLFRKEGQNVTLSCEQNLNHDAMYWYRQDPGQGLRLIYYSQIVNDFQKGDIAEGYSVSREKKESFPLTVTSAQKNPTAFYLCASRWDRGASEQFFGPGTRLTVL.